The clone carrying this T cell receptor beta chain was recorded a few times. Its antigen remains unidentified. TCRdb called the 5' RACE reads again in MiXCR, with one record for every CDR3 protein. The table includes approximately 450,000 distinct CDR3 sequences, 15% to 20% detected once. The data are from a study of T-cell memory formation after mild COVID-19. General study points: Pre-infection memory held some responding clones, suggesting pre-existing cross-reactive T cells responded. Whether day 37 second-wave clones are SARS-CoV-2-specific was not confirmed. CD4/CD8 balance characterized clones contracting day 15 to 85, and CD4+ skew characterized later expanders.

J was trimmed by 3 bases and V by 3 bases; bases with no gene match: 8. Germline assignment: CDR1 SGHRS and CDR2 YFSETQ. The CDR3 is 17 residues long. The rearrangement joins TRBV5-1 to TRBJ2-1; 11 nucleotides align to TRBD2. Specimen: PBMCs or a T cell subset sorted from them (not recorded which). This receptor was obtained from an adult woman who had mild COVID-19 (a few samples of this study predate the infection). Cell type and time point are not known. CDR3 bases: TGCGCCAGCAGCTCATTCACCGGGACTAGCGGCTACAATGAGCAGTTCTTC. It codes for CASSSFTGTSGYNEQFF.